This T cell receptor (beta chain) was retrieved from a study of OX40 agonist ivuxolimab in advanced cancers. Overall study context: Ivuxolimab, which is an agonistic anti-OX40 (CD134) antibody, was administered to the patients. Participants could have had prior anti-PD-1, anti-PD-L1 or anti-CTLA-4 therapy, and 40% had some. Participants, 65% to 85% male, averaged approximately 56 years of age, ranging from 23 to 79. The study, taken as a whole, reports: At 0.1 to 3.0 mg/kg, clonal expansion of CD4+ and CD8+ blood T cells had occurred by week 6.

Data came from immunoSEQ multiplex PCR; TCRdb stores just in-frame clones and leaves some out. This table holds some 54,000 clones, roughly three quarters found once. Concerning this clone: The antigen remains unidentified.

The sample was CD4+ or CD8+ T cells sorted from blood, taken in a trial of the OX40 agonist ivuxolimab. The origin of this receptor is an adult with an advanced solid tumor such as melanoma, head and neck, liver or kidney cancer.

The CDR3 loop is CASSSFSGGNQPQHF. CDR3 DNA: TGTGCCAGCAGTTCGTTCAGTGGTGGCAATCAGCCCCAGCATTTT. This rearrangement joins TRBV28 to TRBJ1-5, with no clear D. V lost 4 bases and J lost 2, with 12 bases in between. CDR1 is MDHEN and CDR2 is SYDVKM in the germline V gene. CDR3 size: 15 residues.